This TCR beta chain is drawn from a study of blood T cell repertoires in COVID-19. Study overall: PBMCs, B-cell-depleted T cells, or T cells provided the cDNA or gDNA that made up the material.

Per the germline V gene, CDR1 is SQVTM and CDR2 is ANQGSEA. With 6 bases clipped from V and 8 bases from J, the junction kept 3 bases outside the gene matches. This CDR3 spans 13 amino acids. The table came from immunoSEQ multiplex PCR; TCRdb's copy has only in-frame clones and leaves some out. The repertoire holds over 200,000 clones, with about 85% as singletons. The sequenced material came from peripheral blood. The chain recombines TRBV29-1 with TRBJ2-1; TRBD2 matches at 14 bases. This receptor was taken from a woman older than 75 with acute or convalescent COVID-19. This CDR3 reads CSVRLAGGYEQFF. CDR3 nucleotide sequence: TGCAGCGTGCGACTAGCGGGAGGGTATGAGCAGTTCTTC.